The 8 T cell receptor beta chains reported below all come from one sample, sequenced in a study of beta chain features in type 1 diabetes. Expressed TCRB transcripts were sequenced, since all the RNA that had been isolated was reverse transcribed. Libraries were prepared by immunoSEQ multiplex PCR; TCRdb keeps only in-frame clonotypes and omits some of them. The sample has 300,000 to 400,000 clones; approximately 8% are singletons. The sample was central memory CD4+ T cells from blood. Source of these receptors: a woman aged 18-35 years in good health.

The V gene is TRBV5-1, the J gene TRBJ2-5; weak D call: TRBD2 (5 bases). Trimming removed 4 bases at V and 4 bases at J, with 14 bases between. The CDR3 loop spans 14 amino acids. Germline V gene sequence: CDR1 SGHRS, CDR2 YFSETQ. The DNA for the CDR3 is TGCGCCAGCAGCGTACTAGAGATGGGAGAGACCCAGTACTTC. Protein: CASSVLEMGETQYF.

This chain joins TRBV7-2 and TRBJ2-1; 8 bases agree with TRBD1. With V trimmed by 5 bases and J by 7 bases, 10 bases remained unmatched. The V gene's germline CDR1 is SGHTA and CDR2 FQGNSA. This CDR3 region has 15 residues. For the CDR3, the DNA is TGTGCCAGCAGCCCCAGGACAGGGTATGGTAATGAGCAGTTCTTC. Translating gives CASSPRTGYGNEQFF.

This clone was seen ten or more times. The chain has TRBV7-9 and TRBJ2-3; TRBD1 matches 7 bases. The V and J ends lost 2 bases and 4 bases, in that order; junction bases with no gene match: 3. CDR1 is SEHNR and CDR2 is FQNEAQ in the germline V gene (reference sequence). CDR3 length: 14 amino acids. For the CDR3, the DNA is TGTGCCAGCAGCTTAAGTCAGGGGGCAGATACGCAGTATTTT. Amino acid sequence: CASSLSQGADTQYF.

The V and J genes are TRBV19 and TRBJ2-7; maybe TRBD1 (5 bases). Germline V CDR1 and CDR2: LNHDA, SQIVND (reference sequence). Trimming took off 6 bases at V and 2 bases at J, with 14 bases between the two ends. The CDR3 length is 14 residues. The CDR3 region is CASSRVDRAYEQYF. The CDR3 bases are TGTGCCAGTAGCAGGGTAGACAGAGCCTACGAGCAGTACTTC.

The chain has TRBV2 and TRBJ1-1, with TRBD1 identical over 7 bases. This CDR3 contains 16 residues. V shed 5 bases, J shed 4 bases, and the junction held 13 bases outside the gene matches. The germline gives CDR1 SNHLY, CDR2 FYNNEI. The CDR3 DNA follows: TGTGCCAGCAGTAGGGACCGACAGGGTTTCGGCACTGAAGCTTTCTTT. Translating it yields CASSRDRQGFGTEAFF.

This clone was picked up a small number of times. The CDR3 spells CASSLDLGQKYF. For the CDR3, the DNA is TGTGCCAGCAGCTTAGATCTGGGCCAGAAGTACTTC. The chain is built from TRBV11-2 and TRBJ2-7, with D unresolved. Trimming cost V 0 bases and J 11 bases, with 11 bases left between them. This CDR3 is built from 12 residues. From germline, CDR1 is SGHAT and CDR2 FQNNGV.

The count of this clone is one. The chain joins TRBV5-6 to TRBJ2-3; 10 bases fit TRBD2. The CDR3 consists of 16 residues. Germline V lookup: CDR1 SGHDT, CDR2 YYEEEE. Trimming cost V 1 base and J 3 bases; bases outside gene matches: 5. The chain's CDR3 is CASSLFSGRLTDTQYF. The CDR3 coding sequence is TGTGCCAGCAGCTTGTTTAGCGGGAGGTTGACAGATACGCAGTATTTT.

In this sample, this clone turned up a few times. This chain uses TRBV4-3 with TRBJ2-7; D may be TRBD1 or TRBD2 (6 bases each). With 1 base removed from V and 4 bases from J, the gap between germline ends came to 14 bases. The germline V gene encodes CDR1 LGHNA and CDR2 YSLEER. The CDR3 covers 15 residues. CDR3 sequence (DNA): TGCGCCAGCAGCCAAGTAGGGGGAGGAGCTTACGAGCAGTACTTC. Its translation is CASSQVGGGAYEQYF.